One and the same sample provided the 10 T cell receptor beta chains below, sequenced in a study of vaccination and CD4 T cells after COVID-19. Cultured CD4+ T cell DNA underwent sequencing with the Oncomine TCR Beta short-read assay. TCRdb fed the PCR reads into MiXCR, producing one record per CDR3 protein. The table shows around 19,000 distinct CDR3 sequences, with approximately 56% occurring only once. Treatment specified: roughly ten-day PBMC culture with coronavirus spike peptide pools or control peptides (ViraFEST assay). Which antigens these TCRs recognize remains unknown. The source material was CD4+ T cells from blood, cultured in vitro, sampled after SARS-CoV-2 vaccination. The receptors here all came from a human donor who had recovered from COVID-19.

The chain employs TRBV6-1 and TRBJ2-6, with a tentative D call TRBD1 (5 bases). The CDR3 runs to 15 residues. The ends were cut back, 6 bases at V and 0 bases at J, with 9 bases in the middle. The V gene's germline CDR1 is MNHNS and CDR2 SASEGT. DNA for the CDR3: TGTGCCAGCAGACCCCAGGGCTCTGGGGCCAACGTCCTGACTTTC. Its translation: CASRPQGSGANVLTF.

This clonotype has only one observation. The chain recombines TRBV6-1 with TRBJ2-3, with 7 bases lining up with TRBD2. V lost 5 bases, J lost 1 base, and 6 bases stayed unmatched. This CDR3 contains 15 residues. CDR1 is MNHNS, CDR2 SASEGT, per germline. The CDR3 sequence: CASSTMAGGTDTQYF. CDR3 nucleotide sequence: TGTGCCAGCAGTACGATGGCGGGGGGCACAGATACGCAGTATTTT.

This sequence joins TRBV29-1 and TRBJ1-1, with D possibly TRBD1 on 5 matching bases. Germline CDR1 is SQVTM and CDR2 is ANQGSEA. Trimming pared 4 bases from V and 1 base from J, leaving 10 bases between. The CDR3 runs 13 residues. In DNA form, the CDR3 reads TGCAGCGTTGCTGGCAGGGCGAACACTGAAGCTTTCTTT. It encodes CSVAGRANTEAFF.

This sequence joins TRBV6-5 and TRBJ1-2, with D possibly matching TRBD1 (6 bases). The CDR3 has 14 residues. V dropped 2 bases and J dropped 4 bases, with 11 bases sitting between them. Germline V gene lookup returns CDR1 MNHEY and CDR2 SVGAGI. Written as DNA, the CDR3 is TGTGCCAGCAGTTACATGCAGGGGACCTATGGCTACACCTTC. It codes for CASSYMQGTYGYTF.

This chain joins TRBV6-1 and TRBJ2-7; 7 nucleotides align to TRBD1. The germline V gene has CDR1 MNHNS and CDR2 SASEGT. The junction had 6 bases not matched to a gene; V was cut back by 6 bases and J by 4 bases. The CDR3 is made up of 13 amino acids. CDR3 in amino acids: CASSRDSPYEQYF. DNA for the CDR3: TGTGCCAGCAGCCGGGACAGTCCTTACGAGCAGTACTTC.

The rearrangement joins TRBV18 to TRBJ2-7; D remains ambiguous. This CDR3 region has 14 residues. Germline V CDR1 and CDR2: KGHSH, LQKENI. Trimming shortened V by 2 bases and J by 7 bases, and 15 bases separated the two germline ends. CDR3 in DNA: TGTGCCAGCTCACCAGGTCGATGGGCGAGGGAGCAGTACTTC. Protein product: CASSPGRWAREQYF.

The chain joins TRBV20-1 to TRBJ1-5; 7 bases agree with TRBD1. J lost 6 bases, V lost 8 bases, and 13 bases had no gene match. Germline V gene lookup returns CDR1 DFQATT and CDR2 SNEGSKA (reference sequence). The CDR3 sequence is 14 residues long. CDR3 protein: CSIGGRGFTQPQHF. For the CDR3, the DNA is TGCAGTATTGGGGGCAGGGGGTTTACTCAGCCCCAGCATTTT.

The CDR3 DNA reads TGTGCCAGCAGCTTAGACAGGGGTCAGCCCCAGCATTTT. Amino acids: CASSLDRGQPQHF. V is TRBV7-2 and J is TRBJ1-5; 7 positions agree with TRBD1. Losses at the gene ends were 1 base for V and 6 bases for J; bases not matched to a gene: 0. The CDR3 covers 13 residues. Germline values: CDR1 SGHTA, CDR2 FQGNSA.

This clonotype was observed a few times. The V and J genes are TRBV6-2 or TRBV6-3 and TRBJ1-2, with 7 bases aligning to TRBD1. Germline V CDR1 and CDR2: MNHEY, SVGEGT. The CDR3 has 13 amino acids. The ends lost 6 bases at V and 5 bases at J; junction bases unmatched: 6. CDR3: CASSPTGEYGYTF. The DNA for the CDR3 is TGTGCCAGCAGCCCTACAGGGGAATATGGCTACACCTTC.

The rearrangement uses TRBV15 and TRBJ1-1; D unresolved. This CDR3 contains 13 residues. V was shortened by 5 bases and J by 0 bases, with 7 bases between the two germline ends. CDR1 and CDR2 from the germline V gene are LNHNV and YYDKDF (reference sequence). The CDR3 coding sequence is TGTGCCACCAGCCTTGCATTGAACACTGAAGCTTTCTTT. Translating gives CATSLALNTEAFF. Looking up the rest from reference TRBV15 and TRBJ1-1 gives the full variable domain: DAMVIQNPRYQVTQFGKPVTLSCSQTLNHNVMYWYQQKSSQAPKLLFHYYDKDFNNEADTPDNFQSRRPNTSFCFLDIRSPGLGDTAMYLCATSLALNTEAFFGQGTRLTVV.